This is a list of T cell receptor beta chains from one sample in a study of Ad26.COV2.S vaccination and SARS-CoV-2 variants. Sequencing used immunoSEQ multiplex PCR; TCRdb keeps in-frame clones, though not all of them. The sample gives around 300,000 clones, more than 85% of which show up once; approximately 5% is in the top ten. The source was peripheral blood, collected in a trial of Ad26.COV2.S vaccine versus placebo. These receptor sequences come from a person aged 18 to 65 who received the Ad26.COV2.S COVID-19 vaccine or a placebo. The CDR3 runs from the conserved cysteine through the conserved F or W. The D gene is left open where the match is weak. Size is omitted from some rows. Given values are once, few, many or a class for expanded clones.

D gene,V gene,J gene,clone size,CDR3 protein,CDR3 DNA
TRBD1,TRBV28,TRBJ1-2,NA,CASSLQGEYLTF,TGTGCCAGCAGTTTACAGGGGGAATATCTGACCTTC
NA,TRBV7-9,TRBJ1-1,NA,CASSFPDGEAFF,TGTGCCAGCAGCTTTCCCGACGGTGAAGCTTTCTTT
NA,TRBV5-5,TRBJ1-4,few,CASSLWTAEKLFF,TGTGCCAGCAGCTTATGGACAGCTGAAAAACTGTTTTTT
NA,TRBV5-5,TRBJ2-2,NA,CASSPIANTGELFF,TGTGCCAGCAGCCCCATCGCGAACACCGGGGAGCTGTTTTTT
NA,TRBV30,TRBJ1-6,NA,CAWSVTGRGWSPLHF,TGTGCCTGGAGTGTAACAGGGAGGGGATGGTCACCCCTCCACTTT
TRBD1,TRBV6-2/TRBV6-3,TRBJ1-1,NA,CASSDHRGRKDTEAFF,TGTGCCAGCAGTGATCACAGGGGGCGAAAGGACACTGAAGCTTTCTTT
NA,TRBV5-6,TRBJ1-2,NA,CASTIPAGGYGYTF,TGTGCCAGCACCATCCCCGCCGGCGGATATGGCTACACCTTC
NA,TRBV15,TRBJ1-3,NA,CATSTFGSGNTIYF,TGTGCCACCAGCACCTTCGGCTCTGGAAACACCATATATTTT
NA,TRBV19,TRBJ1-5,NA,CASSIRDLYQPQHF,TGTGCCAGTAGTATCCGGGACCTTTATCAGCCCCAGCATTTT
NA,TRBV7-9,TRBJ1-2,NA,CASSPGTLGSYGYTF,TGTGCCAGCAGCCCTGGGACTCTGGGGTCTTATGGCTACACCTTC
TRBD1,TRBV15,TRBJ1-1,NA,CATSRDRVRGHNTEAFF,TGTGCCACCAGCAGAGATCGGGTCAGGGGGCATAACACTGAAGCTTTCTTT